Following are 2 T cell receptor beta chains from one sample sequenced in a study of T cell responses to AZD1222 COVID-19 vaccine. Libraries were prepared by immunoSEQ multiplex PCR; TCRdb keeps only in-frame clonotypes and omits some of them. The sample holds tens of thousands of clones, over 90% seen once. The specimen was peripheral blood, collected on day 0 of AZD1222 vaccination. The receptor source for this set is an adult in good health.

V gene TRBV27 combines with J gene TRBJ2-7; the D gene is possibly TRBD1 (5 bases). Trimming stripped 8 bases from V and 1 base from J, with 12 bases between. CDR3 length: 13 amino acids. Germline values: CDR1 MNHEY, CDR2 SMNVEV (reference sequence). The CDR3 DNA is TGTGCCAGCCAGTACAGGACATCCTACGAGCAGTACTTC. Encoded protein: CASQYRTSYEQYF.

The gene calls are TRBV29-1 and TRBJ1-2; D might be TRBD1 (6 bases). Germline V gene data show CDR1 as SQVTM and CDR2 as ANQGSEA. V was clipped by 3 bases and J by 8 bases, with 19 bases between them. The CDR3 runs 14 residues. The DNA of the CDR3 is TGCAGCGTTGAGCCCCCCGGCAGGGGCATAGGCTACACCTTC. This gives the protein CSVEPPGRGIGYTF.